These 14 T cell receptor beta chains were all obtained from the same sample, sequenced in a study of T cells in Graves' hyperthyroidism and ophthalmopathy. The investigators amplified TCR beta CDR3 regions from RNA transcripts. TCR CDR3 underwent first-round RT-PCR with the HTBI primer set. TCRdb called the multiplex PCR reads again in MiXCR, with one record for every CDR3 protein. Of hundreds of thousands of distinct CDR3 sequences in the sample, approximately 18% were seen once. Sequencing input: blood. These receptors were taken from a woman in her 50s with Graves' hyperthyroidism that later progressed to Graves' ophthalmopathy.

The table lists this clonotype with many counts. The V call is TRBV5-1, the J call TRBJ2-3; TRBD1 matches at 7 bases. Per germline, CDR1 SGHRS and CDR2 YFSETQ. CDR3 length equals 14 residues. The J segment lost 2 bases and the V segment lost 4 bases, leaving 4 bases of the junction unmatched. In DNA, the CDR3 is TGCGCCAGCAGCACCGGACAGGCCACAGATACGCAGTATTTT. Translation: CASSTGQATDTQYF.

Turning to this clonotype: The junction departs from germline at one end; a sequencing error may be responsible. This sequence joins TRBV30 and TRBJ2-7, with D possibly being TRBD1 (6 bases). CDR1 and CDR2 from the germline V gene are GTSNPN and SVGIG (reference sequence). The CDR3 runs 15 residues. CDR3 protein: CAWSGPTGLLYGQYF. The CDR3 region has the DNA TGTGCCTGGAGTGGACCTACAGGGTTACTTTACGGGCAGTACTTC. The whole variable domain, remainder taken from reference TRBV30 and TRBJ2-7, is SQTIHQWPATLVQPVGSPLSLECTVEGTSNPNLYWYRQAAGRGLQLLFYSVGIGQISSEVPQNLSASRPQDRQFILSSKKLLLSDSGFYLCAWSGPTGLLYGQYFGPGTRLTVT.

The CDR3 bases are TGTGCCAGCTCACCATATCCGAGACAGGACTCCTACGAGCAGTACTTC. It specifies CASSPYPRQDSYEQYF. The rearrangement links TRBV18 to TRBJ2-7; D may be TRBD1 (6 bases). The CDR3 has 16 residues. Trimming took off 2 bases at V and 0 bases at J, with 14 bases between the two ends. CDR1 is KGHSH and CDR2 is LQKENI in the germline V gene.

For this clonotype: Since a much larger clone is just one base distant, this may be a read error. The genes are TRBV12-3 or TRBV12-4 and TRBJ1-5; maybe TRBD1 (6 bases). This CDR3 region has 15 residues. V was pared by 3 bases and J by 9 bases, with 18 bases between. The CDR3 protein is CASSFGHRATLPQHF. The CDR3 nucleotides read TGTGCCAGCAGTTTCGGGCACAGGGCTACCTTGCCCCAGCATTTT.

This clonotype occurred many times. The CDR3 loop reads CASSLGDGTPNEEQFF. As DNA, the CDR3 is TGTGCCAGCAGCTTGGGGGACGGGACTCCCAATGAAGAGCAGTTCTTC. This chain uses TRBV7-8 with TRBJ2-1, with D possibly being TRBD2 (6 bases). CDR1 and CDR2 (germline): SGHVS, FQNEAQ. V was shortened by 3 bases and J by 10 bases, with 22 bases between the two germline ends. This CDR3 contains 16 residues.

This rearrangement joins TRBV6-1 to TRBJ2-1; perhaps D is TRBD1 or TRBD2 (5 bases each). V gave up 4 bases and J gave up 4 bases, with 17 bases separating them. Germline V gene data show CDR1 as MNHNS and CDR2 as SASEGT. CDR3 length: 16 residues. The CDR3 coding sequence is TGTGCCAGCAGTGCCCGGGGCGGAGTGATATACAATGAGCAGTTCTTC. It codes for CASSARGGVIYNEQFF.

This clonotype was picked up many times. CDR3 nucleotide sequence: TGCAGTGCTAGAAAGACTAGCAGTCGGTCCTACAATGAGCAGTTCTTC. Its translation is CSARKTSSRSYNEQFF. The chain employs TRBV20-1 and TRBJ2-1; TRBD2 agrees at 7 bases. This CDR3 is built from 16 residues. Looked up from germline, CDR1 is DFQATT and CDR2 is SNEGSKA (reference sequence). V gave up 2 bases and J gave up 1 base; unmatched junction bases: 8.

The gene calls are TRBV4-1 and TRBJ2-1, with 8 positions matching TRBD2. The CDR3 sequence is 16 residues long. With V trimmed by 0 bases and J by 2 bases, 3 bases remained unmatched. CDR1 MGHRA and CDR2 YSYEKL come from the germline V gene. CDR3 nucleotides: TGCGCCAGCAGCCAAGAGCCGCGGGGGGCCTACAATGAGCAGTTCTTC. The encoded protein is CASSQEPRGAYNEQFF.

The V and J genes are TRBV7-9 and TRBJ1-6; D remains ambiguous. Per the germline V gene, CDR1 is SEHNR and CDR2 is FQNEAQ (reference sequence). The V end was cut by 5 bases, the J end by 6 bases, with 11 bases between. The CDR3 contains 14 residues. This CDR3 is CASSLPWGNSPLHF. The CDR3 DNA reads TGTGCCAGCAGCCTACCGTGGGGTAATTCACCCCTCCACTTT.

This clonotype occurred a few times. V is TRBV4-1 and J is TRBJ2-5; 10 bases match TRBD2. The CDR3 is 16 residues long. Germline V gene sequence: CDR1 MGHRA, CDR2 YSYEKL. J gave up 0 bases and V 0 bases, and 1 base lay outside the gene matches. In DNA, the CDR3 is TGCGCCAGCAGCCAAGATAGCGGGGGGTACCAAGAGACCCAGTACTTC. Its protein product is CASSQDSGGYQETQYF.

This clonotype was detected only a few times. This chain links TRBV6-8 with TRBJ1-2, with a tentative D call TRBD1 (6 bases). V lost 0 bases, J lost 7 bases, and 12 bases lay in between. CDR3 length: 14 amino acids. CDR1 MNHGY and CDR2 SAAAGT come from the germline V gene. The CDR3 nucleotides are TGTGCCAGCAGTTACTCGATTACAGGGACTGGCTACACCTTC. Translating it yields CASSYSITGTGYTF.

V and J are TRBV6-1 and TRBJ1-2, with D perhaps TRBD1 (6 bases). This CDR3 is built from 15 residues. Germline V gene data show CDR1 as MNHNS and CDR2 as SASEGT. The V and J ends lost 5 bases and 4 bases respectively, with 17 bases between them. CDR3 sequence (DNA): TGTGCCAGCAGTCGCAAAAGGACAGTTTCCTATGGCTACACCTTC. This encodes CASSRKRTVSYGYTF.

This clonotype was seen more than once but under ten times. At one end, the junction sequence differs from germline, possibly due to a read error. V usage is TRBV5-1 and J usage is TRBJ1-2; D is unresolved. This CDR3 spans 14 amino acids. The V gene's germline CDR1 is SGHRS and CDR2 YFSETQ. For the CDR3, the DNA is TGCGCCAGCAACTTGGGCTGGCTCAGCTATGGCTACACCTTC. Its protein product is CASNLGWLSYGYTF.

V gene TRBV12-3 or TRBV12-4 combines with J gene TRBJ1-1, with 11 nucleotides matching TRBD1. The CDR3 runs 14 residues. Unmatched junction bases numbered 4, after V lost 3 bases and J lost 7 bases. The CDR3 DNA reads as TGTGCCAGCAGTTTTGGACAGGGGGCGTTTGAAGCTTTCTTT. Protein product: CASSFGQGAFEAFF.